This is a list of T cell receptor beta chains from one sample in a study of CD8+ T cells in alopecia areata. This table comes from immunoSEQ multiplex PCR, and its TCRdb copy is limited to in-frame clones, with some not included. The table shows a few hundred thousand clones, with approximately 53% occurring only once. Sequencing used CD8+ T cells sorted from blood. The receptors stem from a human donor in good health. CDR3s include the opening cysteine and the closing phenylalanine or tryptophan. The order of the fields is D gene, J gene, clone size, V gene, CDR3 DNA, CDR3 protein. A D gene is named only where the DNA matches it firmly. Some rows have no size entry. The others give once, few or many, or a class for an expanded clone.

-,TRBJ2-7,once,TRBV25-1,TGTGCCAGCAGTGATGAGTGGGGCAGCGCCCTCTACGAGCAGTACTTC,CASSDEWGSALYEQYF
-,TRBJ1-2,-,TRBV7-9,TGTGCCAGCAGCTTAGAATACTGGAGCTATGGCTACACCTTC,CASSLEYWSYGYTF
-,TRBJ1-1,-,TRBV4-1,TGCGCCAGCAGCGAAGTAACAGGCGAGATCACTGAAGCTTTCTTT,CASSEVTGEITEAFF
TRBD2,TRBJ2-2,few,TRBV29-1,TGCAGCGTTGATGAGGCGGGGGATTCGAACACCGGGGAGCTGTTTTTT,CSVDEAGDSNTGELFF
-,TRBJ2-3,-,TRBV18,TGTGCCAGCTCACCCCCAGCGGATACGCAGTATTTT,CASSPPADTQYF
-,TRBJ2-7,-,TRBV18,TGTGCCAGCTCAGAGGGGGGCGGCACCTACGAGCAGTACTTC,CASSEGGGTYEQYF
-,TRBJ1-3,-,TRBV15,TGTGCCACCAGCAGAGATCGAGGGTCTACTGGAAACACCATATATTTT,CATSRDRGSTGNTIYF
-,TRBJ2-3,-,TRBV29-1,TGCAGCGTTGCCCTTTCCGGCTTATCAGATACGCAGTATTTT,CSVALSGLSDTQYF
-,TRBJ2-1,few,TRBV25-1,TGTGCCACCGAGGGCATATACAATGAGCAGTTCTTC,CATEGIYNEQFF
-,TRBJ1-5,-,TRBV5-1,TGCGCCAGCAGCTTGGAGGGCTATAGCAATCAGCCCCAGCATTTT,CASSLEGYSNQPQHF
-,TRBJ2-5,few,TRBV19,TGTGCCAGTCGGCCTAGTGGAGAAGAGACCCAGTACTTC,CASRPSGEETQYF
-,TRBJ1-2,-,TRBV30,TGTGCCTGGAGCCCGGGGACGGGGACCAACTATGGCTACACCTTC,CAWSPGTGTNYGYTF
TRBD1,TRBJ2-7,-,TRBV30,TGTGCCTGCTTCCCGAACAGGGGCTCCTACGAGCAGTACTTC,CACFPNRGSYEQYF
TRBD2,TRBJ2-7,-,TRBV4-1,TGCGCCAGCAGCCAAGCAGGAGGCGGGGGGGCAATTTACGAGCAGTACTTC,CASSQAGGGGAIYEQYF
-,TRBJ2-5,few,TRBV5-4,TGTGCCAGCAGCTCAACGCCGGGACTTGAGCGAGAGACCCAGTACTTC,CASSSTPGLERETQYF
TRBD1,TRBJ2-5,-,TRBV5-6,TGTGCCAGCAGCCTGATGGGACAGGGTCAAGAGACCCAGTACTTC,CASSLMGQGQETQYF
-,TRBJ2-5,-,TRBV5-1,TGCGCCAGCAGCTTGGTAATTTCAGGGTTACAAGAGACCCAGTACTTC,CASSLVISGLQETQYF
-,TRBJ2-3,-,TRBV9,TGTGCCAGCAGCGTAGCCGCTGATACGCAGTATTTT,CASSVAADTQYF
-,TRBJ2-5,-,TRBV29-1,TGCAGCGTTGATAGAGGCCAAGAGACCCAGTACTTC,CSVDRGQETQYF
-,TRBJ1-1,-,TRBV4-1,TGCGCCAGCAACCCGGTACAGGGAATGAAAACTGAAGCTTTCTTT,CASNPVQGMKTEAFF
-,TRBJ2-1,-,TRBV5-6,TGTGCCAGCAGCTTGGGGCAGGGTCGGTCCTACAATGAGCAGTTCTTC,CASSLGQGRSYNEQFF
-,TRBJ2-7,few,TRBV6-1,TGTGCCAGCAGTGAAGTTGGCGTGGTCCTGGAGGACGAGCAGTACTTC,CASSEVGVVLEDEQYF
TRBD2,TRBJ2-1,-,TRBV5-4,TGTGCCAGCAGCATTAGCGGGTCCTCCTACAATGAGCAGTTCTTC,CASSISGSSYNEQFF
-,TRBJ2-1,-,TRBV5-1,TGCGCCAGCAGCCTGGACAGCCGAGGTGTTAGGCAGTTCTTC,CASSLDSRGVRQFF
-,TRBJ1-6,-,TRBV13,TGTGCCAGCAGCTTAAACAGGGTGACCTCACCCCTCCACTTT,CASSLNRVTSPLHF
TRBD1,TRBJ1-2,-,TRBV4-1,TGCGCCAGCAGCCACCGGACAGGGGACTATGGCTACACCTTC,CASSHRTGDYGYTF
-,TRBJ2-5,once,TRBV5-6,TGTGCCAGCAGCTTGGACAGGGGAGGCCCCGAGACCCAGTACTTC,CASSLDRGGPETQYF
TRBD1,TRBJ2-2,-,TRBV9,TGTGCCACCAGTGATGGGACAGACACCGGGGAGCTGTTTTTT,CATSDGTDTGELFF
TRBD2,TRBJ2-5,few,TRBV30,TGTGCCTGGAGTGTAGGCGGGGGGCTGCAAGAGACCCAGTACTTC,CAWSVGGGLQETQYF
-,TRBJ1-3,-,TRBV9,TGTGCCAGCAGCACGGAGAGCTCTGGAAACACCATATATTTT,CASSTESSGNTIYF
-,TRBJ1-1,-,TRBV4-1,TGCGCCAGCAACCAAGCCAGGGTGAACACTGAAGCTTTCTTT,CASNQARVNTEAFF
-,TRBJ2-7,few,TRBV4-1,TGCGCCAGCAGTCAAGCGGCCTCGGGCGGGTACGAGCAGTACTTC,CASSQAASGGYEQYF
-,TRBJ2-7,-,TRBV4-1,TGCGCCAGCAGCCAAGTTGGGGGGAACGAGCAGTACTTC,CASSQVGGNEQYF
TRBD1,TRBJ1-5,-,TRBV9,TGTGCCAGCAGCACCGGACAGGGTGGCAATCAGCCCCAGCATTTT,CASSTGQGGNQPQHF
-,TRBJ1-2,-,TRBV11-2,TGTGCCAGCAGCTTCGGCAACAACTATGGCTACACCTTC,CASSFGNNYGYTF
TRBD1,TRBJ2-1,few,TRBV2,TGTGCCAGCATTCAACCAGGGGGCGATGAGTTCTTC,CASIQPGGDEFF
-,TRBJ1-1,few,TRBV9,TGTGCCAGCAGCGTAGTTGGGTGGACTGAAGCTTTCTTT,CASSVVGWTEAFF
-,TRBJ2-7,-,TRBV9,TGTGCCAGCAGCGTAGGAGGAGCAGCGAGAACCTACGAGCAGTACTTC,CASSVGGAARTYEQYF
-,TRBJ1-3,few,TRBV19,TGTGCCAGTAGTACCTATCGAAAGGACTCTGGAAACACCATATATTTT,CASSTYRKDSGNTIYF
-,TRBJ2-7,-,TRBV2,TGTGCCAGTTCCGGACAGGGAGGGGGTTACGAGCAGTACTTC,CASSGQGGGYEQYF
-,TRBJ2-7,few,TRBV27,TGTGCCAGCAGTCTCACAGGTAACTACGAGCAGTACTTC,CASSLTGNYEQYF
TRBD2,TRBJ2-1,-,TRBV29-1,TGCAGCGTTGAAGGCGGCCTAGCGGGGCCCTCGCAGTTCTTC,CSVEGGLAGPSQFF
TRBD1,TRBJ1-5,once,TRBV5-1,TGCGCCAGCAGCTTGGATCCAGGGGGCCAGCCCCAGCATTTT,CASSLDPGGQPQHF
TRBD2,TRBJ2-2,-,TRBV13,TGTGCCAGCAGCTTAGGAACTAGCGCCGGGGAGCTGTTTTTT,CASSLGTSAGELFF